One sample yielded the 9 T cell receptor beta chains listed below, sequenced in a study of T-cell reconstitution after alpha-beta-depleted transplantation in children. Unique molecular identifiers featured in how the TCRbeta library was prepared. TCRdb called the PCR reads again in MiXCR, with one record for every CDR3 protein. This table has about 47,000 distinct CDR3 sequences, around 50% appearing once. The specimen was peripheral blood, collected before TCRalphabeta/CD19-depleted stem cell transplant. Source of these receptors: a boy under two years old with SCID, due to receive a stem cell transplant.

This clonotype was counted only a few times. The chain has TRBV15 and TRBJ1-2; D is uncertain. From germline, CDR1 is LNHNV and CDR2 YYDKDF (reference sequence). This CDR3 is 14 amino acids long. V was clipped by 1 base and J by 5 bases, with 11 bases between them. This CDR3 is CATSRAREGYGYTF. The CDR3 region has the DNA TGTGCCACCAGCAGAGCACGTGAGGGATATGGCTACACCTTC.

The chain couples TRBV20-1 to TRBJ1-5; 7 bases are a match to TRBD1. This CDR3 comprises 15 residues. The V and J ends lost 6 bases and 5 bases, in that order; junction bases with no gene match: 13. Germline CDR1 reads DFQATT; CDR2 reads SNEGSKA (reference sequence). The CDR3 bases are TGCAGTGCGCAGGACTACGGGACAGAGTATCAGCCCCAGCATTTT. Protein product: CSAQDYGTEYQPQHF.

The chain carries TRBV6-1 and TRBJ1-1, with D perhaps matching TRBD1 (6 bases). CDR1 MNHNS and CDR2 SASEGT come from the germline V gene. The V gene lost 8 bases and the J gene lost 5 bases, with 15 bases spanning the gap. The CDR3 covers 13 residues. The CDR3 nucleotides read TGTGCCAGCGGCTCAGGGGAAGTTACTGAAGCTTTCTTT. The encoded protein is CASGSGEVTEAFF.

J is TRBJ2-1 and V is TRBV7-1; 13 nucleotides align to TRBD2. TRBV7-1 qualifies as an ORF whose function is uncertain. The CDR3 runs to 22 residues. V was pared by 3 bases and J by 3 bases, with 20 bases of the junction left unmatched. CDR3 DNA sequence: TGTGCCAGCAGCTCCTCAAATCAACCGGGACTAGCGGGGACTTTGGGCTACAATGAGCAGTTCTTC. Translation gives CASSSSNQPGLAGTLGYNEQFF.

This chain joins TRBV7-6 and TRBJ2-5; D gene uncertain. Trimming stripped 4 bases from V and 5 bases from J, with 8 bases between. In germline, CDR1 is SGHVS, CDR2 FNYEAQ. The CDR3 consists of 12 residues. For the CDR3, the DNA is TGTGCCAGCAGCTCGATAGAGGAGACCCAGTACTTC. Its translation is CASSSIEETQYF.

This chain links TRBV12-3 or TRBV12-4 with TRBJ2-2; no reliable D call. Trimming left V 3 bases short and J 3 bases short, with 14 bases between. CDR3 length: 16 residues. For the CDR3, the DNA is TGTGCCAGCAGTTTGGGTGACGGAGCCTACACCGGGGAGCTGTTTTTT. Protein sequence: CASSLGDGAYTGELFF.

The V call is TRBV6-5, the J call TRBJ2-7, with TRBD2 identical over 7 bases. There are 15 residues in the CDR3. Germline V lookup: CDR1 MNHEY, CDR2 SVGAGI. V lost 2 bases to trimming and J lost 5 bases; unmatched junction nucleotides: 9. The CDR3 DNA reads TGTGCCAGCAGTTACGGGGGGGACGTGGGCCACGAGCAGTACTTC. Translated: CASSYGGDVGHEQYF.

The chain links TRBV10-3 to TRBJ1-5, with 7 bases aligning to TRBD1. CDR1 is ENHRY, CDR2 SYGVKD, per germline. This CDR3 has 12 amino acids. The V and J ends lost 6 bases and 7 bases, in that order; junction bases with no gene match: 3. The CDR3 DNA follows: TGTGCCATCAGGACAGGGAACCAGCCCCAGCATTTT. Its translation: CAIRTGNQPQHF.

This sequence joins TRBV4-1 and TRBJ1-4; 7 positions agree with TRBD1. The CDR3 contains 15 residues. Per germline, CDR1 MGHRA and CDR2 YSYEKL. The junction had 8 bases not matched to a gene; V was cut back by 5 bases and J by 5 bases. In DNA, the CDR3 is TGCGCCAGCAGCGCCAGGGGGGCAAACAATGAAAAACTGTTTTTT. Its protein is CASSARGANNEKLFF.